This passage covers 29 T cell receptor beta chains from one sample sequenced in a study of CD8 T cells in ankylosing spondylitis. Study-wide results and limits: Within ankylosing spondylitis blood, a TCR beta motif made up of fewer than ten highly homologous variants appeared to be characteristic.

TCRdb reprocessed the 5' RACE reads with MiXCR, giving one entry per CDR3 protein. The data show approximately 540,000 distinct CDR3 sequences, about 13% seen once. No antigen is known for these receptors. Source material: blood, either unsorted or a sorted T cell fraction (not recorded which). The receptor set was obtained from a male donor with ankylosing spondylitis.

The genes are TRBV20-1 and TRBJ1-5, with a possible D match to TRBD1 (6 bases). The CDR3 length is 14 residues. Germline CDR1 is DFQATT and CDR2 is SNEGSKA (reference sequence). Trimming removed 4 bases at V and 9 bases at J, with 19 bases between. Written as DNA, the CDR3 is TGCAGTGCTAAAAGTGATGGGGGCGCGGGGCCCCAGCATTTT. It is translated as CSAKSDGGAGPQHF.

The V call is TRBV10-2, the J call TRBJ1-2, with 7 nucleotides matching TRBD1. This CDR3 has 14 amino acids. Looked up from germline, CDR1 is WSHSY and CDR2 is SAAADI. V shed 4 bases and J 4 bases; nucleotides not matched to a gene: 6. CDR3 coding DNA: TGCGCCAGCAGTGGGGACAGAAGATTCTATGGCTACACCTTC. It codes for CASSGDRRFYGYTF.

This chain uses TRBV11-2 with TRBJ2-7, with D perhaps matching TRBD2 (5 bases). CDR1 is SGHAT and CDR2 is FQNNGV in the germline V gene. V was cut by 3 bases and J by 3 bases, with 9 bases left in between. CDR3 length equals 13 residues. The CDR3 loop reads CASSLGSHYEQYV. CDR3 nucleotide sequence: TGTGCCAGCAGCTTGGGGAGTCACTACGAGCAGTACGTC.

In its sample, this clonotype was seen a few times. Here the CDR3 reads CASSQHLDRGLGTGELFF. The CDR3 DNA follows: TGCGCCAGCAGCCAACACCTCGACAGGGGGCTAGGGACCGGGGAGCTGTTTTTT. The genes are TRBV4-1 and TRBJ2-2; 10 positions match TRBD1. V lost 2 bases to trimming and J lost 5 bases; unmatched junction nucleotides: 11. This CDR3 contains 18 residues. Germline values: CDR1 MGHRA, CDR2 YSYEKL.

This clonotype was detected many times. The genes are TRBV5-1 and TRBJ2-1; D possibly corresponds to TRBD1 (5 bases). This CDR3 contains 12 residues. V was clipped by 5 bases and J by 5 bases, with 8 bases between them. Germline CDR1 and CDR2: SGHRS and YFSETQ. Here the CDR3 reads CASSQGHNEQFF. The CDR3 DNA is TGCGCCAGCAGTCAGGGTCACAATGAGCAGTTCTTC. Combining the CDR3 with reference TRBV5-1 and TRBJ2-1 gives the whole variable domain KAGVTQTPRYLIKTRGQQVTLSCSPISGHRSVSWYQQTPGQGLQFLFEYFSETQRNKGNFPGRFSGRQFSNSRSEMNVSTLELGDSALYLCASSQGHNEQFFGPGTRLTVL.

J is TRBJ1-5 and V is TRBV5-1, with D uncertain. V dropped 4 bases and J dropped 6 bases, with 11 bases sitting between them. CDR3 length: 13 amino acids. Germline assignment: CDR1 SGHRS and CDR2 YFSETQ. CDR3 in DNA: TGCGCCAGCAGCCTACTAGCGGGTCAGCCCCAGCATTTT. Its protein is CASSLLAGQPQHF. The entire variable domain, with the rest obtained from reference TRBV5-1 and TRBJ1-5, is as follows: KAGVTQTPRYLIKTRGQQVTLSCSPISGHRSVSWYQQTPGQGLQFLFEYFSETQRNKGNFPGRFSGRQFSNSRSEMNVSTLELGDSALYLCASSLLAGQPQHFGDGTRLSIL.

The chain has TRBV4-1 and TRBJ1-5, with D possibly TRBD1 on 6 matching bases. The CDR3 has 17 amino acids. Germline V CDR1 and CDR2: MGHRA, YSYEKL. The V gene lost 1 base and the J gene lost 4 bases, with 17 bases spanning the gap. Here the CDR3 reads CASSQGRGGLMNQPQHF. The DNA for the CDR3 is TGCGCCAGCAGCCAAGGAAGGGGGGGGCTTATGAATCAGCCCCAGCATTTT.

The CDR3 loop reads CSARVAGARQAIYNEQFF. In DNA, the CDR3 is TGCAGTGCTAGAGTAGCGGGAGCCAGGCAAGCCATTTACAATGAGCAGTTCTTC. V is TRBV20-1 and J is TRBJ2-1; TRBD2 matches at 9 bases. Losses at the gene ends were 1 base for V and 4 bases for J; bases not matched to a gene: 14. Looked up from germline, CDR1 is DFQATT and CDR2 is SNEGSKA (reference sequence). This CDR3 spans 18 amino acids.

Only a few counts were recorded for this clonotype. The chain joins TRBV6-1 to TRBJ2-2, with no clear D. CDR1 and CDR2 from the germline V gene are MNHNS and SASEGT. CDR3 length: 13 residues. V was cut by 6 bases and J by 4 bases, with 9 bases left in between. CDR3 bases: TGTGCCAGCAGACCTCTTGGCACCGGGGAGCTGTTTTTT. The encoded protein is CASRPLGTGELFF.

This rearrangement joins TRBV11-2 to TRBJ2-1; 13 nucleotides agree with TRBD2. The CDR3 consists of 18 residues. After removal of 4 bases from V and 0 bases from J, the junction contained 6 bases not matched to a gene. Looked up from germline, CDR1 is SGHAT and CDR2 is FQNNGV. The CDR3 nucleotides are TGTGCCAGCAGCTCCGGGACTAGCGGGACGAGCTCCTACAATGAGCAGTTCTTC. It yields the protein CASSSGTSGTSSYNEQFF.

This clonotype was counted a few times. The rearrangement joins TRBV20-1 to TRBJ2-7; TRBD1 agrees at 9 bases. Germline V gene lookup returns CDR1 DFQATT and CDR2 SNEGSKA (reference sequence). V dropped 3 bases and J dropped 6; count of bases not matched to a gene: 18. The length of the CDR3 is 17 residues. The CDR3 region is CSARGPGTGPGGGEQYF. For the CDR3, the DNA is TGCAGTGCTAGGGGTCCCGGGACAGGGCCCGGGGGTGGCGAGCAGTACTTC.

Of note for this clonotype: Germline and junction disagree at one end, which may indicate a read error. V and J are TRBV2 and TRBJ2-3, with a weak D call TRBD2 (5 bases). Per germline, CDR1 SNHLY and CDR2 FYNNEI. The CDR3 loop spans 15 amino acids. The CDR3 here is CVSSGGVRLSDTQYF. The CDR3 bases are TGTGTCAGCAGTGGAGGTGTGCGGTTATCAGATACGCAGTATTTT.

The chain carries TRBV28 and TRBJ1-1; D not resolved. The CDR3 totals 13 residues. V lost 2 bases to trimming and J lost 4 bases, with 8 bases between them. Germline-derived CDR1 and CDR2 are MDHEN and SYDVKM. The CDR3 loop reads CASSLRATTEAFF. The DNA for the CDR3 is TGTGCCAGCAGTTTAAGGGCGACCACTGAAGCTTTCTTT.

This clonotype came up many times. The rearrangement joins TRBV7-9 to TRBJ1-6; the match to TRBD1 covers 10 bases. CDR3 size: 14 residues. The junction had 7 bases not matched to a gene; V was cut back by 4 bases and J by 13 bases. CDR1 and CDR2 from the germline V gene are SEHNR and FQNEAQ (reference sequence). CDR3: CASSSPDRGSPLHF. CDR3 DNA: TGTGCCAGCAGCTCCCCGGACAGGGGGTCGCCCCTCCACTTT.

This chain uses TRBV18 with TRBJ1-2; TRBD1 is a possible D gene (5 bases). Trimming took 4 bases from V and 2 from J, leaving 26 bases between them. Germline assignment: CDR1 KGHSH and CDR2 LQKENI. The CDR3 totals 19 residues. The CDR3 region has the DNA TGTGCCAGCTCACGTAGTTTTGGGACCAAAAGGACCGGGAACTATGGCTACACCTTC. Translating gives CASSRSFGTKRTGNYGYTF.

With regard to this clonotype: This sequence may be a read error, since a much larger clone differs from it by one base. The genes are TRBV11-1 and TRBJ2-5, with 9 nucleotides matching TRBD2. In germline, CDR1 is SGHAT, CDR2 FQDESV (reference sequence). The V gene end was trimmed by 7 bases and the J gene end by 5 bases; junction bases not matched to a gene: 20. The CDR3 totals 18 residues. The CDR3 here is CASTTKGFNSGSRETQYF. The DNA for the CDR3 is TGTGCCAGCACCACAAAAGGATTTAATAGCGGGAGTCGGGAGACCCAGTACTTC.

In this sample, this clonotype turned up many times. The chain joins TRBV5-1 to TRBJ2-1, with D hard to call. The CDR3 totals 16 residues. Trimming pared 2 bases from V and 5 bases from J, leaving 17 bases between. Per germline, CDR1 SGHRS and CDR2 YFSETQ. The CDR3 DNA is TGCGCCAGCAGCTTAATGCCCCCAACTGATCACAATGAGCAGTTCTTC. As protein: CASSLMPPTDHNEQFF.

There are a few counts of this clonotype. The CDR3 DNA sequence: TGTGCCAGCAGCCGGGCCTGGGGGGCGGACTACAATGAGCAGTTCTTC. Translated: CASSRAWGADYNEQFF. The genes are TRBV11-2 and TRBJ2-1, with D possibly being TRBD1 or TRBD2 (6 bases each). Germline V gene lookup returns CDR1 SGHAT and CDR2 FQNNGV. The CDR3 is made up of 16 amino acids. Between the trimmed V and J ends, which lost 5 bases and 3 bases, there was a span of 17 bases.

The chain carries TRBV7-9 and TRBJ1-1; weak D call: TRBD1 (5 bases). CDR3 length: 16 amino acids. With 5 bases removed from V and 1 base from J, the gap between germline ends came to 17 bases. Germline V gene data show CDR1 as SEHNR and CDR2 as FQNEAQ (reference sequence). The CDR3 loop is CASSLPGQRGNTEAFF. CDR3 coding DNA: TGTGCCAGCAGCCTCCCCGGACAAAGGGGGAACACTGAAGCTTTCTTT.

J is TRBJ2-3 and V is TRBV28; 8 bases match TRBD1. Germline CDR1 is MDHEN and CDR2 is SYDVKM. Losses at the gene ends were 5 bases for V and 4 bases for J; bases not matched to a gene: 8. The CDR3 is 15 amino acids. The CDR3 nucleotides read TGTGCCAGCAGTGGGGACAGGCAAACTGCAGATACGCAGTATTTT. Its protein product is CASSGDRQTADTQYF.

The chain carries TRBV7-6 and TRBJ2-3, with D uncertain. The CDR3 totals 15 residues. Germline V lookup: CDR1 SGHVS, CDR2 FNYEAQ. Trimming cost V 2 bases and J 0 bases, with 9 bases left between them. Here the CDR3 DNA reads TGTGCCAGCAGCTTATGGACCCCTAGCACAGATACGCAGTATTTT. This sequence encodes CASSLWTPSTDTQYF.

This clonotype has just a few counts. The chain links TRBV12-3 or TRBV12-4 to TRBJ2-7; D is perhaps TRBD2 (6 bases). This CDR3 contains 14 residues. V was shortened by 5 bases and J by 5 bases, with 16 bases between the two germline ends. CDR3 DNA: TGTGCCAGCAGTCGCCGGGACTGGCTCCACGAGCAGTACTTC. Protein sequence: CASSRRDWLHEQYF.

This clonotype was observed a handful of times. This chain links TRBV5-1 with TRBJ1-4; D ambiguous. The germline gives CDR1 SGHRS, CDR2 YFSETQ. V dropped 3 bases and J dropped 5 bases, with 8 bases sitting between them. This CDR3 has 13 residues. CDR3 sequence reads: CASSSAPNEKLFF. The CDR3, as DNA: TGCGCCAGCAGCTCGGCACCGAATGAAAAACTGTTTTTT.

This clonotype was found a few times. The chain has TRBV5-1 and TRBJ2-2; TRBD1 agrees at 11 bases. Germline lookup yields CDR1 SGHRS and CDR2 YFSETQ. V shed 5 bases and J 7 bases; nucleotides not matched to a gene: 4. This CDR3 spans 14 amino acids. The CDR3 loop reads CASRGQGASGELFF. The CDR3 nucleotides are TGCGCCAGCAGAGGACAGGGGGCGAGCGGGGAGCTGTTTTTT.

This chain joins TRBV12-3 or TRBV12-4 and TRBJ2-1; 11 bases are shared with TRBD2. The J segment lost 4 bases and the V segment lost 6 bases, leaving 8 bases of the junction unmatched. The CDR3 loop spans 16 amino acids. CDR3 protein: CASRSLAGALYNEQFF. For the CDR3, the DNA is TGTGCCAGCAGGTCACTAGCGGGAGCTTTATACAATGAGCAGTTCTTC.

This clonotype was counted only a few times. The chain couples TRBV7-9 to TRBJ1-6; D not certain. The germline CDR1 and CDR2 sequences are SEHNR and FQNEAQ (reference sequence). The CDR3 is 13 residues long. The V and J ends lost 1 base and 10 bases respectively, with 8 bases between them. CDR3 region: CASSLDLVSPLHF. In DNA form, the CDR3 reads TGTGCCAGCAGCTTAGATCTCGTCTCACCCCTCCACTTT.

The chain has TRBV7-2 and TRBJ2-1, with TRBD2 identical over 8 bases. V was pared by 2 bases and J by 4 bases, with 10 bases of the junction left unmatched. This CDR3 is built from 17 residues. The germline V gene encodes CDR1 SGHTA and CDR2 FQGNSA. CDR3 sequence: CASSLKEGSSGYNEQFF. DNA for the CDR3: TGTGCCAGCAGCTTAAAAGAAGGGTCTAGCGGGTACAATGAGCAGTTCTTC.

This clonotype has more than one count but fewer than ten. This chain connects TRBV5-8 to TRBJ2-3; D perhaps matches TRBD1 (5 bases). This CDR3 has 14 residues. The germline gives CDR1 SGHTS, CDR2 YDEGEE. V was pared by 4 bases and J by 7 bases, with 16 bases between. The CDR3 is CASSPLTAENTQYF. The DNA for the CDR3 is TGTGCCAGCAGCCCTCTGACAGCCGAGAATACGCAGTATTTT.

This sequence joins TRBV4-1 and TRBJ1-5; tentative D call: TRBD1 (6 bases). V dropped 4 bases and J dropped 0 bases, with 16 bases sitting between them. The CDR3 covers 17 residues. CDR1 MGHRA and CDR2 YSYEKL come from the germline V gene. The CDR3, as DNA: TGCGCCAGCAGCCCTCATCCGAAAGGGGGTAGCAATCAGCCCCAGCATTTT. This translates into CASSPHPKGGSNQPQHF.